This TCR beta chain appears in the sequencing data of a study of blood T cell repertoires in COVID-19. Method: immunoSEQ multiplex PCR; TCRdb's copy keeps in-frame clones and lacks some. The table records about 50,000 clones, 88% of them present only once. CDR3 length: 14 amino acids. Germline assignment: CDR1 WSHSY and CDR2 SAAADI. V lost 0 bases, J lost 1 base, and 6 bases lay in between. This receptor was identified in a middle-aged man with active COVID-19. The sequencing input was peripheral blood. The V and J genes are TRBV10-2 and TRBJ1-2; D remains unclear. The CDR3, as DNA: TGCGCCAGCAGTGAGTCGCGCGTTAACTATGGCTACACCTTC. Residues: CASSESRVNYGYTF.